The subject of this entry is one TCR beta chain. Its matching antigen is unknown. The method was immunoSEQ multiplex PCR; TCRdb's version includes in-frame clones alone and lacks a portion of them. The sample carries about 68,000 clones, over 75% recorded once. The junction had 10 bases not matched to a gene; V was cut back by 4 bases and J by 1 base. This CDR3 region has 16 residues. The germline V gene encodes CDR1 SGHNT and CDR2 YYREEE (reference sequence). The data derive from a study of OX40 agonist ivuxolimab in advanced cancers. The overall study: Three patients got partial responses; one had hepatocellular carcinoma and two had cutaneous melanoma.

General study results and limits: On average, a greater number of expanded clones characterised CD8+ T cells relative to CD4+.

This TCR was recovered from an adult with an advanced solid tumor such as melanoma, head and neck, liver or kidney cancer. The input for sequencing was CD4+ or CD8+ T cells sorted from blood, taken in a trial of the OX40 agonist ivuxolimab. The chain uses TRBV5-4 and TRBJ1-1; 7 positions agree with TRBD1. The CDR3 region has the DNA TGTGCCAGCAGCGGGTACAGGGGAGCGGGGAACACTGAAGCTTTCTTT. Protein sequence: CASSGYRGAGNTEAFF. The full variable domain, rest sourced from reference TRBV5-4 and TRBJ1-1, is ETGVTQSPTHLIKTRGQQVTLRCSSQSGHNTVSWYQQALGQGPQFIFQYYREEENGRGNFPPRFSGLQFPNYSSELNVNALELDDSALYLCASSGYRGAGNTEAFFGQGTRLTVV.